One and the same sample provided the 11 T cell receptor beta chains below, sequenced in a study of T cells in Graves' hyperthyroidism and ophthalmopathy. RNA transcripts provided the source from which TCR beta CDR3 regions were amplified. Researchers ran a first-round RT-PCR on the TCR CDR3 using the HTBI primer set. TCRdb reanalysed the multiplex PCR reads using MiXCR and keeps one entry per CDR3 protein. The table includes about 510,000 distinct CDR3 sequences, less than 15% detected once. Sequencing was performed on blood. The source is a woman between 40 and 50 years old with Graves' hyperthyroidism.

This clonotype showed up many times. The chain recombines TRBV6-1 with TRBJ2-7; D may correspond to TRBD1 or TRBD2 (5 bases each). Germline V gives CDR1 MNHNS, CDR2 SASEGT. V gave up 5 bases and J gave up 3 bases, with 17 bases separating them. This CDR3 comprises 15 residues. The CDR3 coding sequence is TGTGCCAGCAGTACCGGGACGAGCTTCGACTACGAGCAGTACTTC. Its translation is CASSTGTSFDYEQYF.

The rearrangement joins TRBV28 to TRBJ1-5; 7 positions match TRBD1. Germline CDR1 and CDR2: MDHEN and SYDVKM. The CDR3 extends over 14 amino acids. Losses at the gene ends were 4 bases for V and 3 bases for J; bases not matched to a gene: 3. In nucleotides, the CDR3 is TGTGCCAGCAGTTCTGGACAGGACAATCAGCCCCAGCATTTT. This gives the protein CASSSGQDNQPQHF.

This clonotype has a handful of counts. J is TRBJ1-3 and V is TRBV7-8; D uncertain. From germline, CDR1 is SGHVS and CDR2 FQNEAQ. V dropped 1 base and J dropped 0 bases, with 7 bases sitting between them. CDR3 size: 15 residues. In DNA, the CDR3 is TGTGCCAGCAGCTTAGGCGCCCCCTCTGGAAACACCATATATTTT. Its protein product is CASSLGAPSGNTIYF.

This clonotype has at least ten counts. This chain joins TRBV2 and TRBJ2-5; a possible D gene is TRBD2 (5 bases). There are 16 residues in the CDR3. V was clipped by 6 bases and J by 4 bases, with 21 bases between them. CDR1 and CDR2 from the germline V gene are SNHLY and FYNNEI. CDR3 sequence: CASSHKFTSTVETQYF. In DNA form, the CDR3 reads TGTGCCAGCAGCCACAAATTTACTAGTACCGTAGAGACCCAGTACTTC.

The genes are TRBV3-1 and TRBJ2-6; D may correspond to TRBD1 or TRBD2 (5 bases each). Germline V gene lookup returns CDR1 LGHDT and CDR2 YNNKEL (reference sequence). V was trimmed by 5 bases and J by 1 base, leaving 15 bases between them. The CDR3 consists of 17 residues. The CDR3 sequence: CASSSIAGASGANVLTF. The CDR3, as DNA: TGTGCCAGCAGCTCGATCGCCGGGGCTTCTGGGGCCAACGTCCTGACTTTC.

The chain recombines TRBV9 with TRBJ2-5; D unclear. The CDR3 contains 16 residues. V lost 3 bases and J lost 1, with 16 bases in between. The germline V gene encodes CDR1 SGDLS and CDR2 YYNGEE. The CDR3 region is CASSEAPHQLQETQYF. Written as DNA, the CDR3 is TGTGCCAGCAGCGAGGCCCCCCATCAGCTCCAAGAGACCCAGTACTTC.

This clonotype was observed at least ten times. V is TRBV20-1 and J is TRBJ2-1; either TRBD1 or TRBD2 may fit D (5 bases each). Germline assignment: CDR1 DFQATT and CDR2 SNEGSKA (reference sequence). Trimming shortened V by 3 bases and J by 6 bases, and 15 bases separated the two germline ends. CDR3 size: 14 residues. The CDR3 sequence is CSASLGTASNEQFF. The CDR3 DNA sequence: TGCAGTGCTAGCCTAGGGACGGCTAGCAATGAGCAGTTCTTC.

As concerns this clonotype: With a much larger clone just one base away, this may be a read error. The chain combines TRBV3-1 with TRBJ1-1, with a tentative D call TRBD1 (6 bases). With 6 bases removed from V and 7 bases from J, the gap between germline ends came to 18 bases. The CDR3 has 14 amino acids. The V gene's germline CDR1 is LGHDT and CDR2 YNNKEL (reference sequence). The CDR3 loop is CASSPTGQTGEAFF. CDR3 bases: TGTGCCAGCAGTCCTACAGGGCAGACAGGTGAAGCTTTCTTT.

This clonotype was observed many times. The V gene is TRBV11-2, the J gene TRBJ1-2; 10 bases match TRBD1. The ends lost 5 bases at V and 4 bases at J; junction bases unmatched: 10. There are 16 residues in the CDR3. Germline V gene lookup returns CDR1 SGHAT and CDR2 FQNNGV. CDR3 sequence reads: CASSEGTGVGSYGYTF. The CDR3 DNA reads as TGTGCCAGCAGCGAGGGGACAGGGGTTGGTAGCTATGGCTACACCTTC.

This clonotype was counted ten times or more. The chain links TRBV3-1 to TRBJ1-2; possible D gene TRBD1, 5 bases. This CDR3 spans 17 amino acids. From germline, CDR1 is LGHDT and CDR2 YNNKEL (reference sequence). Trimming pared 0 bases from V and 2 bases from J, leaving 16 bases between. CDR3 amino acids: CASSQDTRQGRNYGYTF. In DNA, the CDR3 is TGTGCCAGCAGCCAAGATACGCGCCAGGGTAGAAACTATGGCTACACCTTC.

This clonotype has a handful of counts. This rearrangement joins TRBV5-1 to TRBJ2-7; 9 nucleotides agree with TRBD1. Looked up from germline, CDR1 is SGHRS and CDR2 is YFSETQ. Trimming at V came to 4 bases and at J to 5 bases, leaving 16 bases not matched to a gene. The CDR3 is 17 amino acids. The CDR3 DNA follows: TGCGCCAGCAGCCTAAACATGCCGGGACAGGGTAAGGACGAGCAGTACTTC. Protein: CASSLNMPGQGKDEQYF.